The 30 T cell receptor beta chains below were found in one sample sequenced in a study of T cell changes during pregnancy in multiple sclerosis. Assay used: immunoSEQ multiplex PCR; TCRdb lists only in-frame clones, some missing. The sample records about 100,000 clones, roughly 92% being singletons. The specimen comprised peripheral blood, sampled in the second trimester of pregnancy. The receptor source for this set is a female donor with multiple sclerosis, enrolled in a pregnancy study.

The gene calls are TRBV11-2 and TRBJ2-3, with TRBD2 matching 9 bases. V was clipped by 6 bases and J by 0 bases; unmatched bases: 13. Germline V gene sequence: CDR1 SGHAT, CDR2 FQNNGV. This CDR3 region has 18 residues. The chain's CDR3 is CASSIFPLAGASTDTQYF. Written as DNA, the CDR3 is TGTGCCAGCAGTATCTTCCCCTTAGCGGGGGCCAGCACAGATACGCAGTATTTT. Full variable domain (missing parts from reference TRBV11-2 and TRBJ2-3): EAGVAQSPRYKIIEKRQSVAFWCNPISGHATLYWYQQILGQGPKLLIQFQNNGVVDDSQLPKDRFSAERLKGVDSTLKIQPAKLEDSAVYLCASSIFPLAGASTDTQYFGPGTRLTVL.

The chain links TRBV27 to TRBJ2-5; 9 nucleotides align to TRBD1. The ends lost 6 bases at V and 4 bases at J; junction bases unmatched: 12. The CDR3 totals 16 residues. CDR1 and CDR2 (germline): MNHEY, SMNVEV (reference sequence). The CDR3, as DNA: TGTGCCAGCAGCAATGTCCCGGGACAGGGAGCAGAGACCCAGTACTTC. Translating gives CASSNVPGQGAETQYF.

The chain uses TRBV28 and TRBJ2-7; maybe TRBD2 (6 bases). The CDR3 totals 15 residues. V was clipped by 3 bases and J by 1 base, with 13 bases between them. The V gene's germline CDR1 is MDHEN and CDR2 SYDVKM. CDR3 amino acids: CASSFPGVSSYEQYF. The CDR3 DNA follows: TGTGCCAGCAGTTTTCCGGGGGTTAGTTCCTACGAGCAGTACTTC.

The J gene is TRBJ2-7, the V gene TRBV6-1; TRBD1 matches at 8 bases. Germline CDR1 and CDR2: MNHNS and SASEGT. The CDR3 covers 14 residues. Trimming at V came to 4 bases and at J to 3 bases, leaving 5 bases not matched to a gene. CDR3 sequence (DNA): TGTGCCAGCAGTGGCGGACAGGGTGGCTACGAGCAGTACTTC. It specifies CASSGGQGGYEQYF.

This sequence joins TRBV5-4 and TRBJ2-7; a possible D gene is TRBD1 (6 bases). Per the germline V gene, CDR1 is SGHNT and CDR2 is YYREEE (reference sequence). V was trimmed by 5 bases and J by 6 bases, leaving 15 bases between them. The CDR3 loop spans 13 amino acids. The CDR3 bases are TGTGCCAGCAGTCGGAAAACAGGGTTCGAGCAGTACTTC. Protein product: CASSRKTGFEQYF.

The chain combines TRBV6-5 with TRBJ1-3, with D unclear. CDR1 and CDR2 (germline): MNHEY, SVGAGI. CDR3 length equals 14 residues. V dropped 2 bases and J dropped 4 bases, with 9 bases sitting between them. Written as DNA, the CDR3 is TGTGCCAGCAGTTACGACAAGTCGGGAAACACCATATATTTT. Translating it yields CASSYDKSGNTIYF.

This chain connects TRBV27 to TRBJ1-4, with 9 bases identical to TRBD1. Germline assignment: CDR1 MNHEY and CDR2 SMNVEV (reference sequence). The junction had 13 bases not matched to a gene; V was cut back by 8 bases and J by 0 bases. CDR3 length: 18 amino acids. This chain's CDR3 is CASGPIRQGGPTNEKLFF. CDR3 DNA sequence: TGTGCCAGCGGGCCCATTCGACAGGGGGGACCAACTAATGAAAAACTGTTTTTT.

This clone was detected only once. CDR3 DNA sequence: TGTGCCATCAGTGAGACAGGGGGCCTAGGCTATGGCTACACCTTC. Protein: CAISETGGLGYGYTF. This chain uses TRBV10-3 with TRBJ1-2; 9 positions match TRBD1. The CDR3 totals 15 residues. V shed 2 bases, J shed 4 bases, and the junction held 5 bases outside the gene matches. Germline CDR1 ENHRY, CDR2 SYGVKD.

The chain combines TRBV5-4 with TRBJ1-1; D remains ambiguous. Trimming removed 10 bases at V and 5 bases at J, with 30 bases between. The germline gives CDR1 SGHNT, CDR2 YYREEE (reference sequence). The CDR3 length is 17 residues. The CDR3 spells CAASLLVELICQTEAFF. The CDR3 DNA reads TGTGCCGCGTCTCTCTTGGTCGAATTAATATGCCAAACTGAAGCTTTCTTT.

The rearrangement uses TRBV5-4 and TRBJ2-3, with D possibly being TRBD2 (6 bases). The ends were cut back, 2 bases at V and 3 bases at J, with 10 bases in the middle. The CDR3 contains 14 residues. CDR1 SGHNT and CDR2 YYREEE come from the germline V gene (reference sequence). Here the CDR3 reads CASSFAGSTDTQYF. The DNA of the CDR3 is TGTGCCAGCAGCTTTGCGGGATCGACAGATACGCAGTATTTT.

The sample holds a few counts of this clone. This chain connects TRBV7-3 to TRBJ2-2; D perhaps matches TRBD1 (5 bases). The germline CDR1 and CDR2 sequences are SGHTA and FQGTGA. V lost 1 base and J lost 1, with 13 bases in between. The CDR3 covers 17 residues. The CDR3 spells CASSLRGGELNTGELFF. The CDR3 nucleotides are TGTGCCAGCAGCTTAAGGGGCGGAGAGCTGAACACCGGGGAGCTGTTTTTT.

The chain couples TRBV5-6 to TRBJ2-1; TRBD2 might be the D (5 bases). This CDR3 is built from 15 residues. Germline V CDR1 and CDR2: SGHDT, YYEEEE. Trimming removed 0 bases at V and 8 bases at J, with 15 bases between. The DNA of the CDR3 is TGTGCCAGCAGCTTGGAAAGTTCTAGCACCCATGAGCAGTTCTTC. This encodes CASSLESSSTHEQFF.

This clone was counted a single time. This rearrangement joins TRBV2 to TRBJ1-6; D call uncertain. Germline lookup yields CDR1 SNHLY and CDR2 FYNNEI. This CDR3 spans 15 amino acids. V was clipped by 8 bases and J by 4 bases, with 15 bases between them. The CDR3 coding sequence is TGTGCCAGCTCGGCGGGGTCAGCTTATAATTCACCCCTCCACTTT. As protein: CASSAGSAYNSPLHF.

This rearrangement joins TRBV2 to TRBJ2-3; the match to TRBD2 covers 10 bases. Trimming cost V 5 bases and J 6 bases; bases outside gene matches: 5. The length of the CDR3 is 14 residues. Germline V gene sequence: CDR1 SNHLY, CDR2 FYNNEI. The CDR3 here is CASSPGLATDTQYF. CDR3 nucleotides: TGTGCCAGCAGTCCGGGACTAGCGACCGATACGCAGTATTTT.

This chain joins TRBV28 and TRBJ1-4, with 8 bases that match TRBD1. The V gene's germline CDR1 is MDHEN and CDR2 SYDVKM. The CDR3 has 15 amino acids. The J segment lost 5 bases and the V segment lost 5 bases, leaving 7 bases of the junction unmatched. The CDR3 sequence is CASSVTGGENEKLFF. In DNA form, the CDR3 reads TGTGCCAGCAGTGTAACAGGGGGAGAAAATGAAAAACTGTTTTTT.

This sequence joins TRBV10-3 and TRBJ2-7; 8 nucleotides line up with TRBD1. This CDR3 is built from 13 residues. Germline assignment: CDR1 ENHRY and CDR2 SYGVKD. Germline trimming cut 6 bases from V and 7 bases from J; bases unmatched to any gene: 8. The CDR3 is CAIRIQGAGEQYF. CDR3 bases: TGTGCCATCAGGATTCAGGGGGCGGGGGAGCAGTACTTC.

The V gene is TRBV7-3, the J gene TRBJ2-1, with TRBD2 identical over 12 bases. CDR3 length: 16 residues. The V segment lost 6 bases and the J segment 3 bases; nucleotides outside the gene matches: 6. From germline, CDR1 is SGHTA and CDR2 FQGTGA. The CDR3 here is CASSSRTSGNYNEQFF. The CDR3 DNA follows: TGTGCCAGCAGTTCACGGACTAGCGGGAACTACAATGAGCAGTTCTTC.

CDR3 sequence: CASSPGRTTGEQYF. CDR3 nucleotide sequence: TGTGCCAGCAGTCCCGGACGGACTACTGGGGAGCAGTACTTC. The J gene is TRBJ2-7, the V gene TRBV28; maybe TRBD2 (6 bases). Germline assignment: CDR1 MDHEN and CDR2 SYDVKM. Deletions cut 5 bases from V and 7 bases from J, with 18 bases between. The CDR3 is made up of 14 amino acids.

V and J are TRBV10-3 and TRBJ2-7; maybe TRBD1 (6 bases). Germline V CDR1 and CDR2: ENHRY, SYGVKD. The V end lost 0 bases, the J end lost 2 bases, and 11 bases lay between the germline ends. The CDR3 extends over 15 amino acids. The CDR3 reads CAISESGGLAYEQYF. CDR3 bases: TGTGCCATCAGTGAGTCAGGGGGATTGGCCTACGAGCAGTACTTC.

V usage is TRBV7-9 and J usage is TRBJ2-1, with 9 bases aligning to TRBD2. CDR1 and CDR2 from the germline V gene are SEHNR and FQNEAQ (reference sequence). Trimming removed 5 bases from V and 13 bases from J; junction bases left unmatched: 12. This CDR3 contains 14 residues. The DNA of the CDR3 is TGTGCCAGCAGCACCGGGACTAGCTTATCGGGTCAGTTCTTC. This gives the protein CASSTGTSLSGQFF.

The genes are TRBV6-1 and TRBJ1-6; D is possibly TRBD1 (6 bases). Germline V gene sequence: CDR1 MNHNS, CDR2 SASEGT. Trimming pared 8 bases from V and 5 bases from J, leaving 10 bases between. The CDR3 is 13 residues long. The CDR3 here is CASGRQDNSPLHF. The DNA of the CDR3 is TGTGCCAGCGGAAGACAGGATAATTCACCCCTCCACTTT.

The chain combines TRBV2 with TRBJ2-7; D perhaps matches TRBD1 (5 bases). The CDR3 loop spans 14 amino acids. Trimming removed 2 bases from V and 5 bases from J, with 13 bases in between. In germline, CDR1 is SNHLY, CDR2 FYNNEI. The CDR3 loop is CASSESLGRNEQYF. In DNA, the CDR3 is TGTGCCAGCAGTGAATCATTGGGGCGGAACGAGCAGTACTTC.

The chain couples TRBV5-1 to TRBJ2-7; tentatively, D is TRBD1 (5 bases). Trimming shortened V by 0 bases and J by 2 bases, and 9 bases separated the two germline ends. The CDR3 is made up of 14 amino acids. Germline CDR1 is SGHRS and CDR2 is YFSETQ. In DNA, the CDR3 is TGCGCCAGCAGCTTGGCCCGACAGCCCTACGAGCAGTACTTC. Its protein is CASSLARQPYEQYF.

V is TRBV4-1 and J is TRBJ1-1; 11 bases match TRBD1. The CDR3 is 19 residues long. Losses at the gene ends were 4 bases for V and 1 base for J; bases not matched to a gene: 14. The germline CDR1 and CDR2 sequences are MGHRA and YSYEKL. The chain's CDR3 is CASSRVAPGTGGTNTEAFF. CDR3 coding DNA: TGCGCCAGCAGCCGGGTAGCCCCGGGGACAGGGGGAACGAACACTGAAGCTTTCTTT.

The V and J genes are TRBV5-1 and TRBJ2-2, with TRBD1 matching 9 bases. After removal of 1 base from V and 4 bases from J, the junction contained 5 bases not matched to a gene. CDR3 size: 16 residues. Germline V lookup: CDR1 SGHRS, CDR2 YFSETQ. The CDR3 region is CASSLTGQGGTGELFF. CDR3 sequence (DNA): TGCGCCAGCAGCTTGACGGGACAGGGAGGCACCGGGGAGCTGTTTTTT.

The CDR3 sequence is CASSFDRGKETQYF. The DNA for the CDR3 is TGTGCCAGCAGTTTCGACAGGGGGAAGGAGACCCAGTACTTC. The V gene is TRBV27, the J gene TRBJ2-5, with TRBD1 identical over 9 bases. Germline CDR1 is MNHEY and CDR2 is SMNVEV (reference sequence). The CDR3 runs 14 residues. J gave up 5 bases and V 3 bases, and 4 bases lay outside the gene matches.

The rearrangement links TRBV2 to TRBJ2-7, with D hard to call. The CDR3 runs 14 residues. Looked up from germline, CDR1 is SNHLY and CDR2 is FYNNEI. Trimming took 4 bases from V and 0 from J, leaving 10 bases between them. The CDR3 loop reads CASSALPSSYEQYF. As DNA, the CDR3 is TGTGCCAGCAGTGCTCTCCCTTCCTCCTACGAGCAGTACTTC.

This sequence joins TRBV7-8 and TRBJ2-1; the D gene is possibly TRBD2 (6 bases). CDR3 length: 14 residues. The V gene lost 4 bases and the J gene lost 1 base, with 8 bases spanning the gap. The germline CDR1 and CDR2 sequences are SGHVS and FQNEAQ. The CDR3 DNA is TGTGCCAGCAGCTCAGGACTATCCTACAATGAGCAGTTCTTC. This translates into CASSSGLSYNEQFF.

J is TRBJ2-2 and V is TRBV12-5, with a possible D match to TRBD2 (6 bases). The CDR3 is 13 amino acids. Trimming cost V 6 bases and J 5 bases, with 10 bases left between them. Per germline, CDR1 LGHNT and CDR2 FRNRAP. As DNA, the CDR3 is TGTGCTAGTGGCCTTAGCGGAACCGGGGAGCTGTTTTTT. Protein sequence: CASGLSGTGELFF.

This chain connects TRBV5-1 to TRBJ1-1, with a tentative D call TRBD1 (5 bases). This CDR3 contains 15 residues. V lost 0 bases, J lost 4 bases, and 13 bases lay in between. Looked up from germline, CDR1 is SGHRS and CDR2 is YFSETQ. The CDR3 loop reads CASSLERPGGTEAFF. CDR3 nucleotide sequence: TGCGCCAGCAGCTTGGAACGGCCGGGGGGCACTGAAGCTTTCTTT. Full variable domain (outside the CDR3, taken from reference TRBV5-1 and TRBJ1-1): KAGVTQTPRYLIKTRGQQVTLSCSPISGHRSVSWYQQTPGQGLQFLFEYFSETQRNKGNFPGRFSGRQFSNSRSEMNVSTLELGDSALYLCASSLERPGGTEAFFGQGTRLTVV.